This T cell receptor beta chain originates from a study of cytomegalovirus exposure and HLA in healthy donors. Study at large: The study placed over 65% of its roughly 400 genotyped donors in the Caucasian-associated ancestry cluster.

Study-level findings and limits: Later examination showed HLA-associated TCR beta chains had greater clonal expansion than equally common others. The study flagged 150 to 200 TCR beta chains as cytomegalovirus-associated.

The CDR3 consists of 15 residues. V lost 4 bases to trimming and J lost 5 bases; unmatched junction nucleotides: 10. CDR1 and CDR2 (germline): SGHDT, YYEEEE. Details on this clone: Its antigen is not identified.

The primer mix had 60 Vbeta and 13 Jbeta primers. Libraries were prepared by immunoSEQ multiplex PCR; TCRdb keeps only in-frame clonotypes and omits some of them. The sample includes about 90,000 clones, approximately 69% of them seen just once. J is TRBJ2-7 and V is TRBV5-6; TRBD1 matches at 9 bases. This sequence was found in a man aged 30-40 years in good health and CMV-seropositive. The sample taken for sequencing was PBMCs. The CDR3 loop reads CASSAPGQGFHEQYF. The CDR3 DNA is TGTGCCAGCAGCGCCCCGGGACAGGGATTCCACGAGCAGTACTTC.